Below, 17 T cell receptor beta chains from the same sample are listed, as sequenced in a study of blood T cell repertoires in COVID-19. The data were produced by immunoSEQ multiplex PCR, yet TCRdb's version contains in-frame clones alone and is incomplete. The data show 95,000 to 150,000 clones, around 80% seen once. The sequenced sample consisted of peripheral blood. These receptors came from a man aged 60 to 75 with active or convalescent COVID-19.

At least ten counts were recorded for this clone. A read error may produce the germline difference seen at one junction end. V gene TRBV3-1 (or the pseudogene TRBV3-2) combines with J gene TRBJ2-3; D perhaps matches TRBD2 (7 bases). CDR1 is LGHDT, CDR2 YNNKEL, per germline (reference sequence). The CDR3 contains 17 residues. This CDR3 reads CASSQERGGISTNTQYF. In DNA, the CDR3 is TGTGCCAGCAGCCAAGAAAGGGGGGGGATTAGCACAAATACGCAGTATTTT.

V gene TRBV9 combines with J gene TRBJ2-7; 7 positions agree with TRBD1. Germline CDR1 and CDR2: SGDLS and YYNGEE. V lost 2 bases and J lost 1; bases outside the gene matches: 6. The CDR3 covers 15 residues. The CDR3 spells CASSVGQDLSYEQYF. CDR3 nucleotide sequence: TGTGCCAGCAGCGTCGGACAGGACCTATCCTACGAGCAGTACTTC.

The CDR3 spells CASTLRGRGYNEQFF. The CDR3 nucleotides are TGTGCCAGCACCCTAAGAGGGAGGGGTTACAATGAGCAGTTCTTC. J is TRBJ2-1 and V is TRBV27, with 7 bases fitting TRBD2. The CDR3 covers 15 residues. Losses at the gene ends were 7 bases for V and 4 bases for J; bases not matched to a gene: 10. Germline V gene data show CDR1 as MNHEY and CDR2 as SMNVEV (reference sequence).

The rearrangement links TRBV3-1 (or the pseudogene TRBV3-2) to TRBJ2-3; D is perhaps TRBD2 (5 bases). The V end lost 2 bases, the J end lost 5 bases, and 20 bases lay between the germline ends. The CDR3 runs 17 residues. The germline V gene encodes CDR1 LGHDT and CDR2 YNNKEL (reference sequence). The CDR3 DNA follows: TGTGCCAGCAGCCAACAGAGACTAACTGCCGGTGGAGATACGCAGTATTTT. This encodes CASSQQRLTAGGDTQYF.

The chain carries TRBV16 and TRBJ1-2; TRBD1 aligns across 8 bases. Trimming at V came to 2 bases and at J to 2 bases, leaving 7 bases not matched to a gene. Germline CDR1 KGHSY, CDR2 FQNENV. CDR3 length: 16 residues. The CDR3 DNA reads TGTGCCAGCAGCCAAAGAATTGGACAGGGCAACTATGGCTACACCTTC. Translated, it gives CASSQRIGQGNYGYTF.

J is TRBJ2-2 and V is TRBV7-3; possibly TRBD2 for D (6 bases). The CDR3 extends over 14 amino acids. Germline loops: CDR1 SGHTA, CDR2 FQGTGA. V was clipped by 0 bases and J by 8 bases, with 10 bases between them. The CDR3 DNA is TGTGCCAGCAGCTTAACGTCTAGCGCTGGGGAGCTGTTTTTT. It is translated as CASSLTSSAGELFF.

The gene calls are TRBV6-5 and TRBJ2-1, with 9 bases aligning to TRBD1. V lost 7 bases and J lost 6; bases outside the gene matches: 7. Germline V gene lookup returns CDR1 MNHEY and CDR2 SVGAGI. The CDR3 runs 14 residues. The CDR3 reads CASIRTGAANEQFF. Written as DNA, the CDR3 is TGTGCCAGCATCCGGACAGGGGCCGCCAATGAGCAGTTCTTC.

The CDR3 loop reads CASSLVPSGQGANEQYF. The DNA of the CDR3 is TGCGCCAGCAGCTTGGTCCCCTCGGGACAGGGGGCGAACGAGCAGTACTTC. The chain couples TRBV5-1 to TRBJ2-7, with 12 bases fitting TRBD1. This CDR3 has 17 residues. V gave up 0 bases and J gave up 5 bases; unmatched junction bases: 9. Germline values: CDR1 SGHRS, CDR2 YFSETQ.

This clone was detected a few times. The rearrangement links TRBV6-6 to TRBJ1-1, with D possibly being TRBD1 (5 bases). Trimming shortened V by 0 bases and J by 5 bases, and 13 bases separated the two germline ends. CDR3 length equals 15 residues. Looked up from germline, CDR1 is MNHNY and CDR2 is SVGAGI (reference sequence). DNA of the CDR3: TGTGCCAGCAGTTACTCGATAGTCCAGGGAACTGAAGCTTTCTTT. Residues: CASSYSIVQGTEAFF.

The chain recombines TRBV5-4 with TRBJ1-2; D unclear. V gave up 0 bases and J gave up 14 bases, with 8 bases separating them. This CDR3 is built from 10 residues. Germline CDR1 is SGHNT and CDR2 is YYREEE (reference sequence). CDR3 in DNA: TGTGCCAGCAGCTTGGGAAGCGGAACCTTC. It is translated as CASSLGSGTF.

The genes are TRBV7-2 and TRBJ1-6, with 11 bases matching TRBD1. The CDR3 covers 16 residues. V shed 1 base, J shed 8 bases, and the junction held 4 bases outside the gene matches. Germline CDR1 is SGHTA and CDR2 is FQGNSA. The CDR3 sequence is CASSLVGQGAYSPLHF. For the CDR3, the DNA is TGTGCCAGCAGCTTAGTCGGACAGGGGGCTTATTCACCCCTCCACTTT.

The chain joins TRBV6-5 to TRBJ1-2, with 12 bases identical to TRBD1. Germline V CDR1 and CDR2: MNHEY, SVGAGI. This CDR3 has 15 residues. The ends lost 7 bases at V and 6 bases at J; junction bases unmatched: 9. The CDR3 coding sequence is TGTGCCAGCACCGAAGGGGGACAGGGGGCGCATGGCTACACCTTC. It is translated as CASTEGGQGAHGYTF.

The chain links TRBV9 to TRBJ2-5, with 7 bases that match TRBD2. Losses at the gene ends were 3 bases for V and 2 bases for J; bases not matched to a gene: 4. This CDR3 has 14 residues. Germline values: CDR1 SGDLS, CDR2 YYNGEE. In DNA form, the CDR3 reads TGTGCCAGCAGCGCCCCGGGGGGACAAGAGACCCAGTACTTC. It translates to CASSAPGGQETQYF.

Here the CDR3 reads CASSRQVAPGYTF. The CDR3 nucleotides read TGTGCCAGCAGCAGACAGGTGGCCCCGGGCTACACCTTC. The chain links TRBV7-9 to TRBJ1-2; D is possibly TRBD1 (6 bases). V lost 5 bases to trimming and J lost 8 bases, with 15 bases between them. This CDR3 has 13 amino acids. Per germline, CDR1 SEHNR and CDR2 FQNEAQ (reference sequence).

This chain links TRBV12-5 with TRBJ1-1, with no clear D. Germline CDR1 LGHNT, CDR2 FRNRAP. V was shortened by 2 bases and J by 8 bases, with 9 bases between the two germline ends. This CDR3 is 12 amino acids long. The CDR3 sequence: CASGLSRREAFF. CDR3 coding DNA: TGTGCTAGTGGTTTGTCCAGGCGAGAAGCTTTCTTT.

The chain joins TRBV7-6 to TRBJ2-2; 11 nucleotides agree with TRBD2. The CDR3 extends over 18 amino acids. V lost 1 base to trimming and J lost 7 bases; unmatched junction nucleotides: 11. Germline assignment: CDR1 SGHVS and CDR2 FNYEAQ. The DNA for the CDR3 is TGTGCCAGCAGCTTAGGAGGACTAGCGGGTTTTAAGAACGGGGAGCTGTTTTTT. Translation gives CASSLGGLAGFKNGELFF. The full variable domain, with the rest looked up from reference TRBV7-6 and TRBJ2-2, is GAGVSQSPRYKVTKRGQDVALRCDPISGHVSLYWYRQALGQGPEFLTYFNYEAQQDKSGLPNDRFSAERPEGSISTLTIQRTEQRDSAMYRCASSLGGLAGFKNGELFFGEGSRLTVL.

The CDR3 loop reads CASSPAPVGTGGNTIYF. The CDR3, as DNA: TGTGCCAGCAGTCCCGCCCCGGTAGGGACAGGGGGCAACACCATATATTTT. The chain employs TRBV28 and TRBJ1-3; TRBD1 agrees at 12 bases. CDR3 size: 17 residues. V was clipped by 5 bases and J by 7 bases; unmatched bases: 12. From germline, CDR1 is MDHEN and CDR2 SYDVKM.